What follows are 32 T cell receptor beta chains derived from one specimen sequenced in a study of blood T cell repertoires in COVID-19. The data were produced by immunoSEQ multiplex PCR, yet TCRdb's version contains in-frame clones alone and is incomplete. Of under 300,000 clones in the sample, 70% to 85% were seen once. The source material was PBMCs or T cells enriched from blood (not recorded which). The source of these receptors is a man in his forties who had recovered from COVID-19.

In DNA form, the CDR3 reads TGTGCCAGCGCCCCCCTGGACAGGGAAGCTTTCTTT. Encoded protein: CASAPLDREAFF. V gene TRBV3-1 (or the pseudogene TRBV3-2) combines with J gene TRBJ1-1; 7 bases are a match to TRBD1. Germline V lookup: CDR1 LGHDT, CDR2 YNNKEL (reference sequence). The CDR3 has 12 residues. Trimming removed 8 bases from V and 8 bases from J; junction bases left unmatched: 8.

The rearrangement links TRBV5-4 to TRBJ1-2; no clear D gene. Germline V gene sequence: CDR1 SGHNT, CDR2 YYREEE (reference sequence). The CDR3 is 12 amino acids. Trimming stripped 1 base from V and 8 bases from J, with 9 bases between. As DNA, the CDR3 is TGTGCCAGCAGCTTGTCAACATCGGGCTACACCTTC. Protein sequence: CASSLSTSGYTF.

The chain is built from TRBV2 and TRBJ1-1; TRBD1 is a possible D gene (6 bases). The CDR3 runs 14 residues. The germline CDR1 and CDR2 sequences are SNHLY and FYNNEI. V lost 7 bases, J lost 0 bases, and 12 bases lay in between. CDR3 DNA sequence: TGTGCCAGCATCACAGGGTACATGAACACTGAAGCTTTCTTT. As protein: CASITGYMNTEAFF.

The rearrangement joins TRBV7-2 to TRBJ2-3; no clear D gene. With 1 base removed from V and 6 bases from J, the gap between germline ends came to 11 bases. The CDR3 runs 14 residues. Germline loops: CDR1 SGHTA, CDR2 FQGNSA. This CDR3 is CASSLGHVKDTQYF. As DNA, the CDR3 is TGTGCCAGCAGCTTAGGACACGTGAAGGATACGCAGTATTTT.

The rearrangement uses TRBV7-9 and TRBJ1-5; D gene unclear. This CDR3 has 13 amino acids. Trimming cost V 4 bases and J 3 bases, with 7 bases left between them. CDR1 SEHNR and CDR2 FQNEAQ come from the germline V gene (reference sequence). The CDR3 DNA reads as TGTGCCAGCAGCTCCACCTACAATCAGCCCCAGCATTTT. Protein product: CASSSTYNQPQHF.

The J gene is TRBJ2-3, the V gene TRBV28, with 10 positions matching TRBD2. Germline V gene lookup returns CDR1 MDHEN and CDR2 SYDVKM. The CDR3 is 14 residues long. V shed 9 bases and J 3 bases; nucleotides not matched to a gene: 6. CDR3 residues: CASKPGLATDTQYF. The CDR3 DNA sequence: TGTGCCAGTAAACCGGGACTAGCGACAGATACGCAGTATTTT. Full variable domain (missing parts from reference TRBV28 and TRBJ2-3): DVKVTQSSRYLVKRTGEKVFLECVQDMDHENMFWYRQDPGLGLRLIYFSYDVKMKEKGDIPEGYSVSREKKERFSLILESASTNQTSMYLCASKPGLATDTQYFGPGTRLTVL.

The genes are TRBV15 and TRBJ2-2; D is undetermined. Looked up from germline, CDR1 is LNHNV and CDR2 is YYDKDF (reference sequence). CDR3 length: 11 amino acids. Trimming removed 3 bases from V and 6 bases from J, with 2 bases in between. CDR3 in amino acids: CATSSAGELFF. The DNA for the CDR3 is TGTGCCACCAGCAGCGCCGGGGAGCTGTTTTTT.

The chain combines TRBV6-5 with TRBJ2-7; a weak D match, TRBD1 (7 bases). V lost 7 bases and J lost 4, with 8 bases in between. Germline lookup yields CDR1 MNHEY and CDR2 SVGAGI. This CDR3 spans 11 amino acids. DNA for the CDR3: TGTGCCAGCACAGGGGGGTACGAGCAGTACTTC. Protein sequence: CASTGGYEQYF.

The V gene is TRBV29-1, the J gene TRBJ2-1, with 7 bases lining up with TRBD2. With V trimmed by 6 bases and J by 6 bases, 5 bases remained unmatched. CDR1 and CDR2 (germline): SQVTM, ANQGSEA. This CDR3 has 12 amino acids. CDR3 loop: CSVGAGLNEQFF. CDR3 nucleotide sequence: TGCAGCGTCGGAGCGGGGCTCAATGAGCAGTTCTTC.

The chain recombines TRBV21-1 with TRBJ2-7; the D segment call TRBD1 is taken from the table without a DNA check. TRBV21-1 is a known pseudogene. CDR3 size: 17 residues. CDR3 protein: CASSKPPRQGTPYEQYF. As DNA, the CDR3 is TGTGCCAGCAGCAAACCCCCCCGGCAGGGGACCCCCTACGAGCAGTACTTC.

The V and J genes are TRBV6-1 and TRBJ1-5; 7 bases map to TRBD1. In germline, CDR1 is MNHNS, CDR2 SASEGT. V trimming: 3 bases; J trimming: 0 bases; junction bases outside the gene matches: 5. The CDR3 has 16 residues. CDR3 protein: CASSDQGTVSNQPQHF. Here the CDR3 DNA reads TGTGCCAGCAGTGACCAGGGGACAGTTAGCAATCAGCCCCAGCATTTT.

The chain combines TRBV6-5 with TRBJ1-5, with TRBD1 identical over 8 bases. Germline CDR1 is MNHEY and CDR2 is SVGAGI. The ends lost 4 bases at V and 6 bases at J; junction bases unmatched: 5. The CDR3 runs 14 residues. Here the CDR3 DNA reads TGTGCCAGCAGTTGGGACAGGAGTGGTCAGCCCCAGCATTTT. It specifies CASSWDRSGQPQHF.

The gene calls are TRBV5-1 and TRBJ1-6; TRBD1 aligns across 11 bases. The CDR3 contains 14 residues. J lost 9 bases, V lost 4 bases, and 3 bases had no gene match. The germline gives CDR1 SGHRS, CDR2 YFSETQ. CDR3 coding DNA: TGCGCCAGCAGCACCGGGACAGGGGGTTCACCCCTCCACTTT. The encoded protein is CASSTGTGGSPLHF.

This clone was observed a single time. The J gene is TRBJ2-5, the V gene TRBV7-2; D may be TRBD2 (6 bases). CDR3 length equals 14 residues. The V gene's germline CDR1 is SGHTA and CDR2 FQGNSA. V lost 6 bases, J lost 2 bases, and 13 bases lay in between. The CDR3 bases are TGTGCCAGCAGGGATTGGGCGGGGCAAGAGACCCAGTACTTC. This codes for CASRDWAGQETQYF.

The chain has TRBV7-2 and TRBJ1-6, with 9 bases matching TRBD1. Germline loops: CDR1 SGHTA, CDR2 FQGNSA. The CDR3 consists of 13 residues. Trimming cost V 6 bases and J 9 bases; bases outside gene matches: 3. The CDR3 DNA reads as TGTGCCAGCAGAACAGGGGGCGTTTCACCCCTCCACTTT. Protein sequence: CASRTGGVSPLHF. The full variable domain, rest sourced from reference TRBV7-2 and TRBJ1-6, is GAGVSQSPSNKVTEKGKDVELRCDPISGHTALYWYRQSLGQGLEFLIYFQGNSAPDKSGLPSDRFSAERTGGSVSTLTIQRTQQEDSAVYLCASRTGGVSPLHFGNGTRLTVT.

This clone has a single count. The chain has TRBV27 and TRBJ1-1; no firm D call. The CDR3 consists of 13 residues. Trimming left V 7 bases short and J 5 bases short, with 14 bases between. The germline gives CDR1 MNHEY, CDR2 SMNVEV (reference sequence). This chain's CDR3 is CASTTSGMTEAFF. CDR3 DNA sequence: TGTGCCAGCACGACCTCCGGGATGACTGAAGCTTTCTTT.

The gene calls are TRBV28 and TRBJ2-5; D may be TRBD1 (5 bases). CDR1 is MDHEN and CDR2 is SYDVKM in the germline V gene. With 8 bases removed from V and 5 bases from J, the gap between germline ends came to 24 bases. This CDR3 is built from 16 residues. CDR3 sequence reads: CASPVWYRKGGETQYF. Written as DNA, the CDR3 is TGTGCCAGCCCAGTTTGGTACAGGAAAGGTGGGGAGACCCAGTACTTC.

J is TRBJ1-1 and V is TRBV5-1; 7 bases fit TRBD1. J was trimmed by 4 bases and V by 1 base; bases with no gene match: 7. Germline-derived CDR1 and CDR2 are SGHRS and YFSETQ. The CDR3 extends over 15 amino acids. CDR3 in amino acids: CASSLPGGTITEAFF. DNA of the CDR3: TGCGCCAGCAGCTTGCCAGGGGGGACGATCACTGAAGCTTTCTTT. Full variable domain (missing parts from reference TRBV5-1 and TRBJ1-1): KAGVTQTPRYLIKTRGQQVTLSCSPISGHRSVSWYQQTPGQGLQFLFEYFSETQRNKGNFPGRFSGRQFSNSRSEMNVSTLELGDSALYLCASSLPGGTITEAFFGQGTRLTVV.

The chain couples TRBV2 to TRBJ1-6; D call uncertain. CDR1 and CDR2 (germline): SNHLY, FYNNEI. The ends were cut back, 6 bases at V and 8 bases at J, with 17 bases in the middle. The CDR3 covers 15 residues. CDR3 nucleotides: TGTGCCAGCAGGGGCGGTTCGGGGTCGTATTCACCCCTCCACTTT. Amino acid sequence: CASRGGSGSYSPLHF.

CDR3 in DNA: TGTGCCAGTAGTTCCGTGCGACAGTTCACCGGGGAGCTGTTTTTT. Translation gives CASSSVRQFTGELFF. The chain carries TRBV19 and TRBJ2-2; the D gene is possibly TRBD1 (5 bases). V shed 5 bases and J shed 4 bases, with 14 bases lying between them. In germline, CDR1 is LNHDA, CDR2 SQIVND (reference sequence). The CDR3 covers 15 residues. The complete variable domain, with remaining parts taken from reference TRBV19 and TRBJ2-2, reads DGGITQSPKYLFRKEGQNVTLSCEQNLNHDAMYWYRQDPGQGLRLIYYSQIVNDFQKGDIAEGYSVSREKKESFPLTVTSAQKNPTAFYLCASSSVRQFTGELFFGEGSRLTVL.

This clone came up once. This chain joins TRBV13 and TRBJ2-1, with 7 bases lining up with TRBD2. The CDR3 is 15 amino acids. Germline CDR1 PRHDT, CDR2 FYEKMQ (reference sequence). The V gene end was trimmed by 2 bases and the J gene end by 5 bases; junction bases not matched to a gene: 6. The DNA for the CDR3 is TGTGCCAGCAGCTTAACGGCTAGCGGAAACAATGAGCAGTTCTTC. Translation: CASSLTASGNNEQFF. Combining the CDR3 with reference TRBV13 and TRBJ2-1 gives the whole variable domain AAGVIQSPRHLIKEKRETATLKCYPIPRHDTVYWYQQGPGQDPQFLISFYEKMQSDKGSIPDRFSAQQFSDYHSELNMSSLELGDSALYFCASSLTASGNNEQFFGPGTRLTVL.

The V call is TRBV20-1, the J call TRBJ1-1, with D perhaps TRBD1 (5 bases). The CDR3 sequence is 14 residues long. V shed 3 bases and J shed 0 bases, with 11 bases lying between them. Germline CDR1 reads DFQATT; CDR2 reads SNEGSKA (reference sequence). CDR3 nucleotides: TGCAGTGCTAGTCCTGCAGGGATGAACACTGAAGCTTTCTTT. This sequence encodes CSASPAGMNTEAFF.

The chain carries TRBV10-3 and TRBJ1-3; maybe TRBD1 (5 bases). Per the germline V gene, CDR1 is ENHRY and CDR2 is SYGVKD. Trimming left V 5 bases short and J 0 bases short, with 11 bases between. This CDR3 comprises 15 residues. The CDR3 sequence: CAISQGSTSGNTIYF. CDR3 coding DNA: TGTGCCATCAGTCAGGGATCCACCTCTGGAAACACCATATATTTT.

The chain has TRBV4-1 and TRBJ2-7, with 9 nucleotides matching TRBD1. This CDR3 has 16 residues. Germline trimming cut 6 bases from V and 1 base from J; bases unmatched to any gene: 10. Germline CDR1 is MGHRA and CDR2 is YSYEKL. CDR3 bases: TGCGCCAGCAGTCTTCCCCGGACAGGGGAGTCCTACGAGCAGTACTTC. It specifies CASSLPRTGESYEQYF.

This clone has a single count. V gene TRBV4-1 combines with J gene TRBJ2-5; TRBD1 might be the D (6 bases). From germline, CDR1 is MGHRA and CDR2 YSYEKL. This CDR3 has 14 amino acids. The V end lost 0 bases, the J end lost 5 bases, and 10 bases lay between the germline ends. Written as DNA, the CDR3 is TGCGCCAGCAGCCAAGATGGCAGGGGTGAGACCCAGTACTTC. It codes for CASSQDGRGETQYF.

The V and J genes are TRBV10-3 and TRBJ2-1; perhaps TRBD1 as D (6 bases). The CDR3 covers 16 residues. Trimming pared 4 bases from V and 7 bases from J, leaving 20 bases between. Germline loops: CDR1 ENHRY, CDR2 SYGVKD. CDR3 nucleotides: TGTGCCATCAGTGTTGGGGGCATAAGGTGGTCAAATGAGCAGTTCTTC. It yields the protein CAISVGGIRWSNEQFF.

This chain connects TRBV7-6 to TRBJ1-2; D perhaps matches TRBD1 (5 bases). Germline-derived CDR1 and CDR2 are SGHVS and FNYEAQ. CDR3 length equals 16 residues. With 5 bases removed from V and 1 base from J, the gap between germline ends came to 17 bases. For the CDR3, the DNA is TGTGCCAGCAGCCCACTAAGTCAGGGCCTTAACTATGGCTACACCTTC. Amino acid sequence: CASSPLSQGLNYGYTF.

V gene TRBV3-1 (or the pseudogene TRBV3-2) combines with J gene TRBJ1-1; D is unresolved. This CDR3 contains 16 residues. Looked up from germline, CDR1 is LGHDT and CDR2 is YNNKEL (reference sequence). The ends were cut back, 1 base at V and 0 bases at J, with 12 bases in the middle. The chain's CDR3 is CASSQVPNIMNTEAFF. CDR3 bases: TGTGCCAGCAGCCAAGTACCGAACATTATGAACACTGAAGCTTTCTTT.

This sequence joins TRBV14 and TRBJ2-1; 9 positions agree with TRBD2. CDR1 SGHDN and CDR2 FVKESK come from the germline V gene. The V gene end was trimmed by 1 base and the J gene end by 7 bases; junction bases not matched to a gene: 5. The CDR3 is made up of 15 amino acids. This CDR3 reads CASSQGRGGQNEQFF. CDR3 bases: TGTGCCAGCAGCCAAGGGCGGGGGGGCCAAAATGAGCAGTTCTTC.

The chain employs TRBV7-6 and TRBJ1-2; D remains ambiguous. CDR3 length: 15 residues. V was shortened by 1 base and J by 8 bases, with 17 bases between the two germline ends. Germline V gene data show CDR1 as SGHVS and CDR2 as FNYEAQ. CDR3 in DNA: TGTGCCAGCAGCTTAGATAGCGGCGGTTGGAGCGGCTACACCTTC. Translation gives CASSLDSGGWSGYTF. The complete variable domain, with remaining parts taken from reference TRBV7-6 and TRBJ1-2, reads GAGVSQSPRYKVTKRGQDVALRCDPISGHVSLYWYRQALGQGPEFLTYFNYEAQQDKSGLPNDRFSAERPEGSISTLTIQRTEQRDSAMYRCASSLDSGGWSGYTFGSGTRLTVV.

The chain uses TRBV9 and TRBJ1-5, with D perhaps matching TRBD1 (6 bases). Germline V lookup: CDR1 SGDLS, CDR2 YYNGEE. CDR3 length: 14 amino acids. The V gene lost 3 bases and the J gene lost 0 bases, with 7 bases spanning the gap. CDR3 sequence (DNA): TGTGCCAGCAGCGCGACAGGTAGCAATCAGCCCCAGCATTTT. It translates to CASSATGSNQPQHF.

V and J are TRBV29-1 and TRBJ2-7; weak D call: TRBD2 (5 bases). Germline CDR1 and CDR2: SQVTM and ANQGSEA. V lost 7 bases to trimming and J lost 3 bases, with 16 bases between them. This CDR3 contains 13 residues. The CDR3 nucleotides read TGCAGCGCCCGGACTGGGAAGAGCTACGAGCAGTACTTC. It translates to CSARTGKSYEQYF.